This T cell receptor beta chain was sequenced during a study of relationships among human T cell subsets (dated by TCRdb to 2010 to 2012). Study-wide context: Sequencing was performed on eight distinct blood T cell populations: pan T, CD8 cytotoxic, regulatory, Th1, Th2, naive plus transitional, activated and memory cells.

The germline V gene (reference sequence) yields DFQATT for CDR1 and SNEGSKA for CDR2. Taken from cysteine to phenylalanine, the CDR3 has 13 residues. Just the 39-base CDR3 DNA is kept, in frame starting at base 1. V trim: 5 bases; J trim: 2 bases; unmatched bases: 4. Th2 cells were selected as CD4+CD25-CD294+ cells with anti-CD294 beads, after CD4+CD56+ NKT cells were removed. Miltenyi superparamagnetic beads coated with subset-specific monoclonal antibodies were used to isolate the T cell subsets. Every T cell population was isolated from peripheral blood. Ficoll separation was used to obtain mononuclear cells from whole blood, after which anti-CD14 microbeads were used to deplete monocytes. Isolated cell populations were immediately resuspended in RNAprotect reagent. With regard to this clonotype: This receptor's antigen is unknown. There are no base qualities to consult, and no much larger clone falls within one base.

The library came from multiplex PCR. The data were produced on a 454 GS FLX. TCR alpha and beta CDR3 regions were amplified from mRNA by semiquantitative ARM-PCR. In ARM-PCR, tagged nested gene-specific primers were used first, and exponential amplification was then carried out by communal superprimers. Exonuclease was used to remove the nested primers before the first-round PCR products went through the second amplification round. The amplicons were sequenced on the 454 platform, a system that can rapidly sequence millions of DNA fragments without cloning bias. A read counted as effective if the read could be mapped to both V and J germline segments. Processing in the source paper ran as follows. IRmap was used to assign reads to germline V, D and J segments, and IRmap relies on pyromap, a Smith-Waterman modification adapted to 454 sequencing errors. To filter D-beta assignments, cutoffs were set at the 99th percentile of the alignment scores obtained from simulated random sequences. The amino acids between the conserved V-segment Y[YFLI]C motif and the J-segment [FW]GXGT motif were defined as CDR3. A compound Poisson process model, previously applied to large-scale EST data, was used to estimate repertoire diversity. A procedure for detecting cross-contamination was used to argue that the shared CDR3s did not come from sample contamination. TCRdb reprocessed the public reads (quality trimming at Q25 with fastp, clone calling with MiXCR) and kept in-frame beta chains. Every entry covers one CDR3 protein and lists the most common genes and DNA from its rows. The V and J calls and clone size come from TCRdb's table, not from the authors' own analysis. The sample profile shows some 4,200 distinct CDR3 sequences; roughly 47% of them were found once. The ten largest clones take up 2.5% to 3.5% of the sample.

The study at large found these results: While more than 60% of CD8+ cytotoxic sequences came from clones with more than 100 reads, the regulatory and Th2 subsets had few clones of that kind. The bead-based sorting was unable to rule out the presence of a CD4+CD8+ double-positive population. No statistically significant differences in V, D and J usage, CDR3 length or N-nucleotide additions were observed among the seven subsets. Substantial sharing of CDR3s among Th1, Th2 and regulatory T cells was interpreted as suggestive of stochastic cell fate choices.

Sequenced material: CD4+ Th2 cells sorted from blood. What the cell subset or site label conveys for this sample: CD4+CD25-CD294+ T helper 2 cells. This TCR was sampled from a man in his forties in good health. This sequence uses TRBV20-1 and TRBJ2-7, with TRBD1 matching 9 junction bases. The CDR3 loop reads CSARTGGAYEQYF. The DNA is TGCAGTGCTCGAACAGGGGGCGCCTACGAGCAGTACTTC.